The entry that follows covers one TCR beta chain sequence. The antigen remains unidentified. This record belongs to a study of STAT3 mutations in large granular lymphocyte leukemia. Here immunoSEQ multiplex PCR was the method, and the copy in TCRdb shows in-frame clones only, minus some. The sample holds several thousand clones; roughly 94% are singletons and the top ten take more than 25%. Germline V gene data show CDR1 as KGHSH and CDR2 as LQKENI. The CDR3 contains 14 residues. J lost 4 bases, V lost 3 bases, and 0 bases had no gene match. Whole-study findings and limits: In several patients, dominant TCR clone burden exceeded STAT3 mutant burden. In T-cell large granular lymphocyte leukemia, about half of patients showed multiple immunodominant subclonotypes.

The clonotype originates from a man between 60 and 75 years old with T-cell large granular lymphocyte leukemia. Some clones in this sample may be carry-over from other donors' samples. The genes are TRBV18 and TRBJ2-3; TRBD1 matches at 11 bases. Sequenced material: peripheral blood mononuclear cells. The CDR3 sequence is CASSPGQGADTQYF. DNA for the CDR3: TGTGCCAGCTCACCGGGACAGGGGGCAGATACGCAGTATTTT. Based on the CDR3 plus reference TRBV18 and TRBJ2-3, the full variable domain is NAGVMQNPRHLVRRRGQEARLRCSPMKGHSHVYWYRQLPEEGLKFMVYLQKENIIDESGMPKERFSAEFPKEGPSILRIQQVVRGDSAAYFCASSPGQGADTQYFGPGTRLTVL.